The 28 T cell receptor beta chains reported below all come from one sample, sequenced in a study of cytomegalovirus exposure and HLA in healthy donors (dated by TCRdb to the late 2010s). Libraries were made using the immunoSEQ multiplex PCR assay. For the multiplex PCR, a mixture combining 60 forward primers for TCR Vbeta segments and 13 reverse primers for TCR Jbeta segments was used. The clones in this table, taken by TCRdb from immuneACCESS, are in-frame only. Not every clone is retained; where verified, under half of the shortfall comes from an unresolved V gene, and the cause of the rest is unknown. The sample table contains 160,000 or so clones; only one count was recorded for 80% of them. Of the sample, approximately 5.1% falls within the top ten clones. The material sequenced was PBMCs. Receptors were obtained from a middle-aged man in good health and CMV-seronegative.

The rearrangement uses TRBV5-1 and TRBJ2-2; weak D call: TRBD1 (5 bases). The CDR3 sequence is 13 residues long. Per germline, CDR1 SGHRS and CDR2 YFSETQ. Trimming left V 4 bases short and J 4 bases short, with 8 bases between. CDR3 sequence reads: CASSQGVTGELFF. The CDR3 DNA reads TGCGCCAGCAGCCAAGGGGTCACCGGGGAGCTGTTTTTT.

Here the CDR3 DNA reads TGTGCCAGCAGCTTAACGACAGGGGGTACCTTTTCCTACGAGCAGTACTTC. Its translation: CASSLTTGGTFSYEQYF. The rearrangement joins TRBV7-2 to TRBJ2-7, with TRBD1 identical over 9 bases. J gave up 1 base and V 2 bases, and 9 bases lay outside the gene matches. The CDR3 contains 17 residues. CDR1 and CDR2 (germline): SGHTA, FQGNSA.

The rearrangement links TRBV18 to TRBJ1-1; the D gene is possibly TRBD1 (6 bases). Germline V gene lookup returns CDR1 KGHSH and CDR2 LQKENI. The length of the CDR3 is 13 residues. Deletions cut 2 bases from V and 4 bases from J, with 8 bases between. The CDR3 region has the DNA TGTGCCAGCTCACCAGCGACAGGCACTGAAGCTTTCTTT. Translating gives CASSPATGTEAFF.

This CDR3 reads CASRITGANQPQHF. In DNA form, the CDR3 reads TGTGCCAGCAGAATTACAGGGGCTAATCAGCCCCAGCATTTT. The chain employs TRBV6-1 and TRBJ1-5, with 7 positions matching TRBD1. The CDR3 spans 14 residues. With V trimmed by 6 bases and J by 4 bases, 6 bases remained unmatched. The germline V gene has CDR1 MNHNS and CDR2 SASEGT.

The J gene is TRBJ2-2, the V gene TRBV7-8; 8 bases are a match to TRBD2. The germline V gene has CDR1 SGHVS and CDR2 FQNEAQ. This CDR3 region has 15 residues. Trimming cost V 5 bases and J 5 bases; bases outside gene matches: 7. CDR3 loop: CASSPRVAGTGELFF. The CDR3 DNA reads as TGTGCCAGCAGCCCCCGGGTAGCGGGGACCGGGGAGCTGTTTTTT.

The chain recombines TRBV7-2 with TRBJ1-4, with TRBD1 as a possible D gene (5 bases). Trimming took 7 bases from V and 3 from J, leaving 15 bases between them. The CDR3 loop spans 15 amino acids. Germline lookup yields CDR1 SGHTA and CDR2 FQGNSA. The CDR3 protein is CASTAGREPNEKLFF. DNA of the CDR3: TGTGCCAGCACCGCGGGACGGGAACCTAATGAAAAACTGTTTTTT.

The CDR3 reads CARYSYEQYF. As DNA, the CDR3 is TGTGCCCGCTACTCCTACGAGCAGTACTTC. V gene TRBV6-1 combines with J gene TRBJ2-7; D uncertain. V was trimmed by 11 bases and J by 0 bases, leaving 5 bases between them. Germline V lookup: CDR1 MNHNS, CDR2 SASEGT. The CDR3 sequence is 10 residues long.

This rearrangement joins TRBV7-2 to TRBJ2-7; weak D call: TRBD2 (6 bases). The germline V gene has CDR1 SGHTA and CDR2 FQGNSA. Trimming left V 0 bases short and J 2 bases short, with 8 bases between. The CDR3 covers 14 residues. The CDR3 loop is CASSLAGGPYEQYF. The CDR3, as DNA: TGTGCCAGCAGCTTAGCGGGGGGTCCCTACGAGCAGTACTTC.

The chain is built from TRBV5-1 and TRBJ2-5; TRBD2 agrees at 10 bases. Judging by the DNA end, TRBJ2-7 fits better; the J call may be wrong. The CDR3 has 15 residues. Germline values: CDR1 SGHRS, CDR2 YFSETQ. CDR3 loop: CASSFELAGGSEQYF. The CDR3 DNA sequence: TGCGCCAGCAGCTTCGAGTTAGCGGGAGGCAGCGAGCAGTACTTC.

The J gene is TRBJ1-4, the V gene TRBV5-1, with a weak D call TRBD1 (6 bases). The CDR3 contains 14 residues. CDR1 and CDR2 from the germline V gene are SGHRS and YFSETQ. Trimming removed 6 bases at V and 0 bases at J, with 9 bases between. CDR3 region: CASTWTATNEKLFF. The CDR3 region has the DNA TGCGCCAGCACGTGGACAGCAACTAATGAAAAACTGTTTTTT.

With regard to this clone: Other DNA sequences in this sample translate to the same CDR3. This chain links TRBV19 with TRBJ1-5; the D gene is possibly TRBD1 (6 bases). Germline lookup yields CDR1 LNHDA and CDR2 SQIVND (reference sequence). The length of the CDR3 is 13 residues. With 4 bases removed from V and 3 bases from J, the gap between germline ends came to 7 bases. CDR3 protein: CASSRTDNQPQHF. Here the CDR3 DNA reads TGTGCCAGTAGTAGGACAGACAATCAGCCCCAGCATTTT.

The chain uses TRBV2 and TRBJ1-2; possible D gene TRBD1, 6 bases. This CDR3 comprises 13 residues. Germline CDR1 reads SNHLY; CDR2 reads FYNNEI. The V and J ends lost 6 bases and 6 bases respectively, with 14 bases between them. The CDR3 DNA is TGTGCCAGCAGCGAACAGGGTTTCGATGGCTACACCTTC. This codes for CASSEQGFDGYTF.

This chain links TRBV5-6 with TRBJ2-5; D is unresolved. V lost 3 bases, J lost 5 bases, and 14 bases lay in between. The CDR3 has 14 amino acids. Germline loops: CDR1 SGHDT, CDR2 YYEEEE. The CDR3 loop reads CASSSGPHGETQYF. CDR3 DNA sequence: TGTGCCAGCAGCTCAGGCCCCCATGGGGAGACCCAGTACTTC. Full variable domain (outside the CDR3, taken from reference TRBV5-6 and TRBJ2-5): DAGVTQSPTHLIKTRGQQVTLRCSPKSGHDTVSWYQQALGQGPQFIFQYYEEEERQRGNFPDRFSGHQFPNYSSELNVNALLLGDSALYLCASSSGPHGETQYFGPGTRLLVL.

This chain links TRBV4-3 with TRBJ2-1; TRBD1 might be the D (6 bases). V was shortened by 0 bases and J by 7 bases, with 19 bases between the two germline ends. Germline values: CDR1 LGHNA, CDR2 YSLEER. The CDR3 loop spans 17 amino acids. CDR3 nucleotides: TGCGCCAGCAGCCAAGATAGTATACAGGGTTTTTTGAATGAGCAGTTCTTC. Encoded protein: CASSQDSIQGFLNEQFF.

The sample holds a few counts of this clone. The J gene is TRBJ2-5, the V gene TRBV5-1; 7 bases are a match to TRBD2. The CDR3 runs to 13 residues. The ends lost 5 bases at V and 2 bases at J; junction bases unmatched: 3. Germline CDR1 and CDR2: SGHRS and YFSETQ. In nucleotides, the CDR3 is TGCGCCAGCAGTGGGGGGGGGCAAGAGACCCAGTACTTC. This codes for CASSGGGQETQYF.

The chain employs TRBV30 and TRBJ2-3; D uncertain. The CDR3 is made up of 14 amino acids. Germline CDR1 and CDR2: GTSNPN and SVGIG (reference sequence). V lost 0 bases, J lost 1 base, and 8 bases lay in between. The CDR3 region has the DNA TGTGCCTGGAGTGTACCAGCGTGCACAGATACGCAGTATTTT. This translates into CAWSVPACTDTQYF.

The CDR3 loop reads CATGSNYGYTF. The DNA for the CDR3 is TGTGCTACGGGGTCCAACTATGGCTACACCTTC. The chain joins TRBV6-1 to TRBJ1-2; D unresolved. The germline gives CDR1 MNHNS, CDR2 SASEGT. The CDR3 consists of 11 residues.

The chain links TRBV7-2 to TRBJ1-1; possibly TRBD1 for D (5 bases). This CDR3 spans 16 amino acids. Germline CDR1 SGHTA, CDR2 FQGNSA. Trimming took off 4 bases at V and 0 bases at J, with 15 bases between the two ends. The CDR3: CASSSPGGTLNTEAFF. Written as DNA, the CDR3 is TGTGCCAGCAGCTCTCCGGGGGGGACTTTGAACACTGAAGCTTTCTTT.

About this clone itself: A junction boundary mismatches the germline segment, possibly from a read error. The rearrangement uses TRBV7-9 and TRBJ2-1, with a tentative D call TRBD2 (6 bases). Germline V gene sequence: CDR1 SEHNR, CDR2 FQNEAQ (reference sequence). CDR3 length: 16 residues. Written as DNA, the CDR3 is TGTTCCAGCAGCCCCATGGAGGGAGTGGGATACAATGAGCAGTTCTTC. It codes for CSSSPMEGVGYNEQFF.

J is TRBJ2-5 and V is TRBV25-1; no reliable D call. The CDR3 covers 11 residues. Trimming cost V 4 bases and J 11 bases, with 11 bases left between them. Germline CDR1 reads MGHDK; CDR2 reads SYGVNS. In DNA, the CDR3 is TGTGCCAGCAGTGCGTACTTAGAGCAGTACTTC. Protein: CASSAYLEQYF.

This clone came up once. This chain joins TRBV6-6 and TRBJ1-2, with TRBD1 matching 7 bases. The junction had 6 bases not matched to a gene; V was cut back by 4 bases and J by 4 bases. The germline V gene encodes CDR1 MNHNY and CDR2 SVGAGI (reference sequence). This CDR3 spans 14 amino acids. CDR3 DNA: TGTGCCAGCAGTTTCAGGGACAGAAGCTATGGCTACACCTTC. It specifies CASSFRDRSYGYTF.

This clone was picked up one time. V usage is TRBV30 and J usage is TRBJ2-5; the D is unclear. The CDR3 extends over 10 amino acids. CDR1 and CDR2 (germline): GTSNPN, SVGIG (reference sequence). Trimming left V 2 bases short and J 4 bases short, with 2 bases between. CDR3 DNA sequence: TGTGCCTGGAGTCGAGAGACCCAGTACTTC. This gives the protein CAWSRETQYF.

CDR3 sequence: CASRVSAGGSGELFF. In DNA form, the CDR3 reads TGTGCCAGCAGGGTCTCAGCGGGAGGATCCGGGGAGCTGTTTTTT. This rearrangement joins TRBV27 to TRBJ2-2, with 9 bases fitting TRBD2. V was clipped by 6 bases and J by 6 bases; unmatched bases: 8. The CDR3 loop spans 15 amino acids. Germline V gene data show CDR1 as MNHEY and CDR2 as SMNVEV (reference sequence).

This clone was seen only once. The chain carries TRBV29-1 and TRBJ2-7; TRBD2 matches at 8 bases. This CDR3 contains 14 residues. The germline V gene encodes CDR1 SQVTM and CDR2 ANQGSEA. With V trimmed by 8 bases and J by 1 base, 10 bases remained unmatched. CDR3 region: CSSFAGGASYEQYF. The CDR3 nucleotides read TGCAGCTCCTTCGCCGGGGGGGCATCCTACGAGCAGTACTTC.

V and J are TRBV7-3 and TRBJ2-1; 11 bases are a match to TRBD2. With V trimmed by 5 bases and J by 7 bases, 7 bases remained unmatched. The CDR3 runs 15 residues. The germline V gene has CDR1 SGHTA and CDR2 FQGTGA. The CDR3: CASSQVAGGVNEQFF. CDR3 coding DNA: TGTGCCAGCAGCCAAGTAGCGGGAGGGGTGAATGAGCAGTTCTTC.

The chain is built from TRBV29-1 and TRBJ2-2, with D maybe TRBD1 (6 bases). Trimming stripped 6 bases from V and 2 bases from J, with 10 bases between. Germline loops: CDR1 SQVTM, CDR2 ANQGSEA. The CDR3 runs to 13 residues. In nucleotides, the CDR3 is TGCAGCGTCGGGACACTCAACACCGGGGAGCTGTTTTTT. It yields the protein CSVGTLNTGELFF.

The CDR3 loop is CASPPGGRGNQPQHF. The CDR3 DNA is TGTGCCAGCCCCCCGGGAGGGCGGGGCAATCAGCCCCAGCATTTT. The chain carries TRBV18 and TRBJ1-5, with D unresolved. Per the germline V gene, CDR1 is KGHSH and CDR2 is LQKENI. This CDR3 comprises 15 residues. The V and J ends lost 8 bases and 2 bases respectively, with 16 bases between them.

The V call is TRBV5-4, the J call TRBJ2-5; no reliable D call. Matching the DNA end better, TRBJ2-7 makes the J call doubtful. This CDR3 has 15 residues. Germline loops: CDR1 SGHNT, CDR2 YYREEE (reference sequence). The DNA of the CDR3 is TGTGCCAGCAGCTTCCCGGGTGAAGTGTTTTCCGAGCAGTACTTC. It is translated as CASSFPGEVFSEQYF.